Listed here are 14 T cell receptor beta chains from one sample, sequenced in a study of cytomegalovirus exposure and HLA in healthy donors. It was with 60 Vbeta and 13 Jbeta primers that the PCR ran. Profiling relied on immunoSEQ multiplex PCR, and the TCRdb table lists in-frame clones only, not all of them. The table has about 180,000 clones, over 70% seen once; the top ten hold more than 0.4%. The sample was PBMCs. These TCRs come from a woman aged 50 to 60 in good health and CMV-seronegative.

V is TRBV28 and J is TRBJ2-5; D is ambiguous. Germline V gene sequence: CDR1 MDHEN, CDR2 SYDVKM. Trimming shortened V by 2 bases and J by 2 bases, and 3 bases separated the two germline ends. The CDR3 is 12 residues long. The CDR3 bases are TGTGCCAGCAGTTTACAGCAAGAGACCCAGTACTTC. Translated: CASSLQQETQYF. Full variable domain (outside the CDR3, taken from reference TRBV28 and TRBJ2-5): DVKVTQSSRYLVKRTGEKVFLECVQDMDHENMFWYRQDPGLGLRLIYFSYDVKMKEKGDIPEGYSVSREKKERFSLILESASTNQTSMYLCASSLQQETQYFGPGTRLLVL.

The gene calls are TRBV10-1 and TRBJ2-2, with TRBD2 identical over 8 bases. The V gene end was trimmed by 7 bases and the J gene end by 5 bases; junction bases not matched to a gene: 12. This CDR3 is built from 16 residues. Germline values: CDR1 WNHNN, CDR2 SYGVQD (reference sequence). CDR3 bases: TGCGCCAGCATGGGGCATGGAGCGGGGGATACCGGGGAGCTGTTTTTT. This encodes CASMGHGAGDTGELFF.

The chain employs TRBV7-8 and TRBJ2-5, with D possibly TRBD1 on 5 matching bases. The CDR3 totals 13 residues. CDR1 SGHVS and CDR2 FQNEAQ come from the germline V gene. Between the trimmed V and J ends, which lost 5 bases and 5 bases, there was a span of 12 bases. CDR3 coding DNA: TGTGCCAGCAGCAAGGGGCTTCGGGAGACCCAGTACTTC. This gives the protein CASSKGLRETQYF.

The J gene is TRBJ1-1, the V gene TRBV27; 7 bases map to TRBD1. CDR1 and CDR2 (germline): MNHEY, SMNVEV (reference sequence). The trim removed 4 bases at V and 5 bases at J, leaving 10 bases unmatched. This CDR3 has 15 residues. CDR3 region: CASSSIDRVWTEAFF. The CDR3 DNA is TGTGCCAGCAGTTCTATCGACAGGGTTTGGACTGAAGCTTTCTTT.

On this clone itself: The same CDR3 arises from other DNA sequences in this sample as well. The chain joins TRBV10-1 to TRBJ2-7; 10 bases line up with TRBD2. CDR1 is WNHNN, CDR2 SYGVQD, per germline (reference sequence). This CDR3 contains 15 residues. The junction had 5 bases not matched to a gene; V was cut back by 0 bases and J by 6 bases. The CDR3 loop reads CASSESGVAGGEQYF. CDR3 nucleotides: TGCGCCAGCAGTGAGTCTGGAGTAGCGGGGGGCGAGCAGTACTTC.

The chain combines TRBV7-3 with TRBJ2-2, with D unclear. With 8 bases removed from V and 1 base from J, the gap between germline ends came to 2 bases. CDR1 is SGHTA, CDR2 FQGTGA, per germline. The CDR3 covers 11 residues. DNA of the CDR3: TGTGCCAGCCGGAACACCGGGGAGCTGTTTTTT. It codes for CASRNTGELFF.

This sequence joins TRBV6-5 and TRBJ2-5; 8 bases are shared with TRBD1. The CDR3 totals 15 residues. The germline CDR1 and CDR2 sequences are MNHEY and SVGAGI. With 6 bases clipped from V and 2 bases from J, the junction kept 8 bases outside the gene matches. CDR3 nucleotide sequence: TGTGCCAGCAGCCCTCCCGGACAGGGACAAGAGACCCAGTACTTC. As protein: CASSPPGQGQETQYF.

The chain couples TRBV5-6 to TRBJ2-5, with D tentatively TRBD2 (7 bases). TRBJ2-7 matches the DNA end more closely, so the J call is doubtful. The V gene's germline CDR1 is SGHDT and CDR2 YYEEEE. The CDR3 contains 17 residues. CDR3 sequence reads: CASSWGWGGPTPYEQYF. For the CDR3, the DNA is TGTGCCAGCAGTTGGGGGTGGGGGGGCCCCACACCCTACGAGCAGTACTTC.

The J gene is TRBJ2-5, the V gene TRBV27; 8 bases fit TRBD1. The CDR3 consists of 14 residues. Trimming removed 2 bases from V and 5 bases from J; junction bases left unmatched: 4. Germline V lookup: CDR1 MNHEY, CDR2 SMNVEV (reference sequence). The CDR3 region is CASSLGYRGETQYF. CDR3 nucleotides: TGTGCCAGCAGTTTAGGGTACAGGGGGGAGACCCAGTACTTC.

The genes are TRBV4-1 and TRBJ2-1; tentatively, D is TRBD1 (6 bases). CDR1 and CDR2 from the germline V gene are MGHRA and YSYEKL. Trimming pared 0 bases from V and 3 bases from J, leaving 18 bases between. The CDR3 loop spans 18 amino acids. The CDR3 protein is CASSQDLTGTLSYNEQFF. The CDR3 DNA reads TGCGCCAGCAGCCAAGATCTTACAGGGACGTTGAGCTACAATGAGCAGTTCTTC.

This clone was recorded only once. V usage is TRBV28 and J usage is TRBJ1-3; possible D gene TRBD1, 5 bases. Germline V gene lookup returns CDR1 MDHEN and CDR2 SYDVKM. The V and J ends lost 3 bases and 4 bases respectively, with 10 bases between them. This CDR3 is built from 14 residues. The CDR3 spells CASSLGGEGNTIYF. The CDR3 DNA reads TGTGCCAGCAGTTTGGGGGGTGAGGGAAACACCATATATTTT.

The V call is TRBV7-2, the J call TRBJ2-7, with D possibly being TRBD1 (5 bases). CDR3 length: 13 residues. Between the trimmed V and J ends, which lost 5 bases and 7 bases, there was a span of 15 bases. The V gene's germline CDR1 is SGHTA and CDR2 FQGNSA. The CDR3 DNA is TGTGCCAGCAGCACCGACAGATTTTTAGAGCAGTACTTC. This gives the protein CASSTDRFLEQYF.

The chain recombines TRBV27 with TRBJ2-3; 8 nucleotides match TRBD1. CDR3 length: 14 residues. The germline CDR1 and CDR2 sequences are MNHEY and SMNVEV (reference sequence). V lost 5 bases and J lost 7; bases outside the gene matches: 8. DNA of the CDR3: TGTGCCAGCAGTCCTGACAGGGGCGGGAATACGCAGTATTTT. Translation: CASSPDRGGNTQYF.

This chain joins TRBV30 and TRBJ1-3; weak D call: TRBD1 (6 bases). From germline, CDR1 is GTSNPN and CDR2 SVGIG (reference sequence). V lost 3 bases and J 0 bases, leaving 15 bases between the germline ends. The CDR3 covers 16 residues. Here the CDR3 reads CAWRDDRRASGNTIYF. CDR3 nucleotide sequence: TGTGCCTGGAGAGATGACAGGAGAGCCTCTGGAAACACCATATATTTT.